A selection of T cell receptor beta chains follows, all from one sample in a study of T cell repertoires in cytomegalovirus infection. Their antigens remain unidentified. TCRdb redid the calling of the reads with MiXCR, one entry per CDR3 protein. The top ten clones hold around a sixth of a sample with roughly 730,000 distinct CDR3 sequences, roughly 36% of them seen once. Sequenced here: cultured PBMCs, sampled from culture after CMV antigen stimulation. These receptors were taken from a human donor in good health (CMV status not recorded). Some clones in this sample may be carry-over from other donors' samples. The conserved cysteine and the conserved F or W are not part of the CDR3 here. A row's size may be missing; if present it is once, few, many or a size class.

clone size	V gene	J gene	CDR3 protein
.	TRBV27	TRBJ1-2	ATQGTGTPYGYT
.	TRBV5-6	TRBJ2-1	ASTLLVGPATEQF
many	TRBV7-2	TRBJ2-2	ASSKDRYNTGELF
.	TRBV2	TRBJ1-6	ASIVGINSPLH
.	TRBV19	TRBJ2-1	ASQRFNEQF
.	TRBV7-4	TRBJ1-3	ASSEGIISGNTIY
.	TRBV7-6	TRBJ2-2	ASKGFNTGELF
many	TRBV28	TRBJ2-3	ASSFGGNTDTQY
once	TRBV7-4	TRBJ2-7	ASSFTGVSYEQY
.	TRBV28	TRBJ2-5	ARRASLETQY
.	TRBV11-2	TRBJ2-3	ASSPAGGPDTQY
.	TRBV20-1	TRBJ2-3	SARDRGGAPDTQY
.	TRBV7-9	TRBJ1-2	ASSFWEERTALT
.	TRBV20-1	TRBJ1-2	SARDGRGAYGYT
.	TRBV7-8	TRBJ2-1	ATQPGAPVTYNEQF
few	TRBV27	TRBJ2-1	ASGLAGGWNEQF
.	TRBV7-2	TRBJ2-5	ASSLSGLAGIETQY
.	TRBV12-3/TRBV12-4	TRBJ2-7	ASTSHYEQY
.	TRBV5-4	TRBJ1-3	ASSHQRGGSGNTIY
once	TRBV20-1	TRBJ1-2	SASLLTGENYGYT
.	TRBV7-2	TRBJ2-5	ASSLASQLGGQY
.	TRBV10-3	TRBJ2-4	AIRLQGANIQY
few	TRBV7-9	TRBJ2-1	ASSLHGTPDG
few	TRBV7-9	TRBJ2-5	ASSFDMTRQETQY
few	TRBV18	TRBJ1-1	ASSPGQNEAF
.	TRBV12-5	TRBJ1-1	ASGLSGIPGAF
many	TRBV7-9	TRBJ1-3	ASSFAQKPPSGNTIY
few	TRBV20-1	TRBJ2-5	SARDRTTPETQY
.	TRBV7-2	TRBJ1-6	ASSPVRGRNSPLH
.	TRBV19	TRBJ1-1	ASRGGDRNTEAF
once	TRBV18	TRBJ1-1	ASSPKSGNTEAF
.	TRBV28	TRBJ2-7	ASSFPTGLEQY
.	TRBV12-3/TRBV12-4	TRBJ2-2	ASSLDPPGELF
few	TRBV2	TRBJ1-2	ASSEVGGGYGYT
many	TRBV7-2	TRBJ2-3	ASSRGLARVRDTQY
.	TRBV6-2/TRBV6-3	TRBJ2-7	ASRTGASIYEQY
.	TRBV27	TRBJ2-1	ASTEGLAGVGASSYNEQF
.	TRBV6-2/TRBV6-3	TRBJ2-1	ASRTGTSGQF
few	TRBV7-8	TRBJ2-5	ASSYGTVRETQY
many	TRBV7-2	TRBJ2-5	ASSSLGLAGRETQY
once	TRBV19	TRBJ2-1	ASSKTGTRSYNEQF
.	TRBV6-2/TRBV6-3	TRBJ2-1	ASGLRGAGANEQF
few	TRBV4-1	TRBJ2-7	ASSPHLDRNYEQY
.	TRBV5-1	TRBJ2-7	ASRIRTGQGAHEQY
many	TRBV20-1	TRBJ2-1	SARGGLAVWDEQF
few	TRBV6-2/TRBV6-3	TRBJ1-2	ASSHRGITGGFYGYT
few	TRBV7-2	TRBJ2-5	ASSLIRQGAQTQY
.	TRBV4-1	TRBJ1-5	ASSQGAAIPFNQPQH
.	TRBV19	TRBJ2-3	ASSNRDFADTQY
.	TRBV7-6	TRBJ2-2	ASSLLVRGLNTGELF
.	TRBV5-4	TRBJ1-2	ASSLDYGLGHGA
.	TRBV12-3/TRBV12-4	TRBJ2-4	ASSLELNIQY
.	TRBV6-6	TRBJ2-1	ASSYSRVGLSYNEQF